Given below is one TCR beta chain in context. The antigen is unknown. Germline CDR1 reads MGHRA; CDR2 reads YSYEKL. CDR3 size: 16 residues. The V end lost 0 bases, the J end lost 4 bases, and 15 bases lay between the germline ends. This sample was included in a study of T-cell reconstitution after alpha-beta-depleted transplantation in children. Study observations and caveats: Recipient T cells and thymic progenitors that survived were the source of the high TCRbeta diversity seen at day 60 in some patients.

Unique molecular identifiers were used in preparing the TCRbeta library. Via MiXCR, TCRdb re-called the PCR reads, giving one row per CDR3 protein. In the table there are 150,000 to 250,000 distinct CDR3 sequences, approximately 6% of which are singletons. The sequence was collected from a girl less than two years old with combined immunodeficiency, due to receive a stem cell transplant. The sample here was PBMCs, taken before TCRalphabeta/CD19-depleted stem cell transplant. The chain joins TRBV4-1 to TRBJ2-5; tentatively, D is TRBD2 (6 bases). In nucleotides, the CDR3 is TGCGCCAGCAGCCAAGACCCCCCCACCGGGAGAGAGACCCAGTACTTC. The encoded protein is CASSQDPPTGRETQYF.